Reported below is one T cell receptor (beta chain). The antigen is undetermined. Only in-frame clones appear in the TCRdb table, and some are missing; sequencing was by immunoSEQ multiplex PCR. The data contain thousands of clones, about 76% of them singletons. The entry originates in a study of PD-1 blockade in classical Hodgkin lymphoma. Overall study results and limits: Newly diagnosed patients and complete responders had comparable diversity at baseline.

Patients all relapsed after autologous stem cell transplantation, and there was variation in brentuximab vedotin exposure. The specimen was peripheral blood mononuclear cells (PBMCs), collected at baseline. This sequence was found in a human donor with classical Hodgkin lymphoma.

DNA of the CDR3: TGTGCCAGCAGAAAGGGGGACAGGTATAATTCACCCCTCCACTTT. Translated, it gives CASRKGDRYNSPLHF. This sequence joins TRBV28 and TRBJ1-6; 8 positions match TRBD1. Germline V CDR1 and CDR2: MDHEN, SYDVKM. J gave up 4 bases and V 6 bases, and 5 bases lay outside the gene matches. There are 15 residues in the CDR3.